The 22 T cell receptor beta chains in this list originate from one sample, sequenced in a study of regulatory T cells in long-lasting Graves disease. Through Arm-PCR of CDR3 regions and iRepertoire HTBI primers, TCR beta libraries were built. TCRdb reanalysed the multiplex PCR reads using MiXCR and keeps one entry per CDR3 protein. The sample records about 240,000 distinct CDR3 sequences, around 20% being singletons. Time point indicated: newly diagnosed GD, antithyroid drugs for less than 3 months. Isolated PBMC RNA provided the starting material for the TCR library. The specimen was peripheral blood mononuclear cells (PBMCs), collected at new diagnosis, from a patient treated with antithyroid drugs. The source of these receptors is a female donor with Graves disease.

Points on this clonotype: A read error may be the cause here, since a much bigger clone is one base away. This chain links TRBV20-1 with TRBJ1-4; possibly TRBD1 for D (5 bases). This CDR3 has 12 residues. Germline assignment: CDR1 DFQATT and CDR2 SNEGSKA (reference sequence). Here the CDR3 reads CSARDLGEKLLF. CDR3 bases: TGCAGTGCTCGGGACCTGGGTGAAAAACTGTTATTT.

This clonotype was seen many times. This sequence joins TRBV29-1 and TRBJ1-4; a weak D match, TRBD1 (5 bases). The V gene lost 7 bases and the J gene lost 0 bases, with 12 bases spanning the gap. Germline V CDR1 and CDR2: SQVTM, ANQGSEA. The CDR3 runs 14 residues. This CDR3 is CSGQVGATNEKLFF. Written as DNA, the CDR3 is TGCAGCGGGCAGGTGGGGGCAACTAATGAAAAACTGTTTTTT.

In this sample, this clonotype turned up many times. V usage is TRBV11-2 and J usage is TRBJ2-2, with unresolved D. This CDR3 is 13 amino acids long. Deletions cut 5 bases from V and 2 bases from J, with 6 bases between. Looked up from germline, CDR1 is SGHAT and CDR2 is FQNNGV. The CDR3 sequence is CASSRTNTGELFF. The DNA for the CDR3 is TGTGCCAGCAGCCGAACTAACACCGGGGAGCTGTTTTTT.

The V gene is TRBV20-1, the J gene TRBJ1-1, with TRBD1 as a possible D gene (5 bases). The CDR3 runs to 16 residues. V was clipped by 2 bases and J by 5 bases, with 21 bases between them. Germline V CDR1 and CDR2: DFQATT, SNEGSKA (reference sequence). CDR3 in DNA: TGCAGTGCTAGAAACGTTCTCCAGGGTATGTGGACTGAAGCTTTCTTT. Translating it yields CSARNVLQGMWTEAFF.

The table lists this clonotype with many counts. The chain uses TRBV3-1 and TRBJ2-2, with D tentatively TRBD2 (5 bases). This CDR3 is 12 amino acids long. V was pared by 4 bases and J by 5 bases, with 5 bases between. The germline V gene has CDR1 LGHDT and CDR2 YNNKEL (reference sequence). The DNA of the CDR3 is TGTGCCAGCAGCCGGAGGACCGGGGAGCTGTTTTTT. This translates into CASSRRTGELFF.

The table lists this clonotype with many counts. The chain joins TRBV13 to TRBJ1-4; D is undetermined. V dropped 0 bases and J dropped 3 bases, with 5 bases sitting between them. The CDR3 covers 14 residues. Germline CDR1 and CDR2: PRHDT and FYEKMQ (reference sequence). The CDR3, as DNA: TGTGCCAGCAGCTTAGGGGGATCTAATGAAAAACTGTTTTTT. As protein: CASSLGGSNEKLFF.

This clonotype was observed at least ten times. The rearrangement uses TRBV12-3 or TRBV12-4 and TRBJ2-6, with TRBD1 as a possible D gene (6 bases). The CDR3 is 19 amino acids. Trimming left V 5 bases short and J 4 bases short, with 24 bases between. CDR3 coding DNA: TGTGCCAGCAGTCAGGACAGCCTTTTCGTGACGGGAGGGGCCAACGTCCTGACTTTC. It specifies CASSQDSLFVTGGANVLTF.

This clonotype was seen repeatedly, ten times or more. The chain has TRBV6-5 and TRBJ2-5; possibly TRBD2 for D (5 bases). Germline loops: CDR1 MNHEY, CDR2 SVGAGI. The CDR3 has 13 residues. The V and J ends lost 1 base and 5 bases respectively, with 8 bases between them. In DNA, the CDR3 is TGTGCCAGCAGTTACTGGGAGAGGGAGACCCAGTACTTC. Translated: CASSYWERETQYF.

This clonotype was found many times. The chain links TRBV28 to TRBJ2-7; a possible D gene is TRBD1 (5 bases). The CDR3 contains 13 residues. Per the germline V gene, CDR1 is MDHEN and CDR2 is SYDVKM. The ends were cut back, 3 bases at V and 5 bases at J, with 11 bases in the middle. CDR3 amino acids: CASSFQGIDEQYF. The DNA of the CDR3 is TGTGCCAGCAGTTTTCAGGGTATAGACGAGCAGTACTTC.

The rearrangement links TRBV29-1 to TRBJ1-1; D gene uncertain. The CDR3 spans 13 residues. Trimming removed 3 bases at V and 2 bases at J, with 10 bases between. Germline CDR1 and CDR2: SQVTM and ANQGSEA. CDR3: CSVEETPNTEAFF. CDR3 sequence (DNA): TGCAGCGTTGAGGAGACGCCAAACACTGAAGCTTTCTTT.

This clonotype has at least ten counts. This chain links TRBV7-2 with TRBJ2-3; D is perhaps TRBD1 or TRBD2 (5 bases each). V was cut by 8 bases and J by 3 bases, with 12 bases left in between. CDR1 and CDR2 from the germline V gene are SGHTA and FQGNSA. There are 13 residues in the CDR3. CDR3 amino acids: CASAGGTTDTQYF. The DNA of the CDR3 is TGTGCCAGCGCTGGGGGTACGACAGATACGCAGTATTTT.

This clonotype was picked up a small number of times. V usage is TRBV9 and J usage is TRBJ2-2, with 9 bases matching TRBD2. CDR1 and CDR2 (germline): SGDLS, YYNGEE. CDR3 length: 15 amino acids. The junction had 8 bases not matched to a gene; V was cut back by 4 bases and J by 7 bases. CDR3 sequence reads: CASSRQREVIGELFF. The CDR3 nucleotides are TGTGCCAGCAGCCGGCAGCGGGAGGTTATCGGGGAGCTGTTTTTT. Together with reference TRBV9 and TRBJ2-2, the CDR3 gives the full variable domain: DSGVTQTPKHLITATGQRVTLRCSPRSGDLSVYWYQQSLDQGLQFLIQYYNGEERAKGNILERFSAQQFPDLHSELNLSSLELGDSALYFCASSRQREVIGELFFGEGSRLTVL.

This clonotype came up many times. This chain joins TRBV28 and TRBJ2-3; D gene ambiguous. The CDR3 consists of 15 residues. Trimming pared 2 bases from V and 3 bases from J, leaving 12 bases between. CDR1 MDHEN and CDR2 SYDVKM come from the germline V gene. The CDR3 reads CASSLPSELTDTQYF. Here the CDR3 DNA reads TGTGCCAGCAGTTTACCCTCCGAGTTGACAGATACGCAGTATTTT.

This clonotype occurred a few times. The gene calls are TRBV20-1 and TRBJ2-6; D uncertain. The CDR3 has 14 residues. Trimming shortened V by 6 bases and J by 1 base, and 10 bases separated the two germline ends. Looked up from germline, CDR1 is DFQATT and CDR2 is SNEGSKA (reference sequence). The CDR3 DNA is TGCAGTGCCCGATCTCGATCTGGGGCCAACGTCCTGACTTTC. Translated: CSARSRSGANVLTF.

In this sample, this clonotype turned up many times. The CDR3 is CSARKTGNEKLFF. CDR3 nucleotides: TGCAGTGCCAGAAAGACAGGAAATGAAAAACTGTTTTTT. The chain combines TRBV20-1 with TRBJ1-4; tentatively, D is TRBD1 (6 bases). This CDR3 contains 13 residues. CDR1 and CDR2 from the germline V gene are DFQATT and SNEGSKA (reference sequence). V lost 6 bases and J 5 bases, leaving 13 bases between the germline ends.

This clonotype has a count of ten or more. J is TRBJ2-5 and V is TRBV7-9; TRBD2 aligns across 8 bases. V dropped 5 bases and J dropped 7; count of bases not matched to a gene: 9. The CDR3 sequence is 14 residues long. Germline lookup yields CDR1 SEHNR and CDR2 FQNEAQ (reference sequence). CDR3 sequence reads: CASSVSSGGVTQYF. CDR3 bases: TGTGCCAGCAGCGTTTCATCGGGAGGGGTGACCCAGTACTTC.

The sample holds many counts of this clonotype. The gene calls are TRBV7-6 and TRBJ1-4; no definite D call. The V gene lost 5 bases and the J gene lost 7 bases, with 14 bases spanning the gap. The CDR3 contains 14 residues. The germline CDR1 and CDR2 sequences are SGHVS and FNYEAQ. In DNA form, the CDR3 reads TGTGCCAGCAGCCGCAAAAGGTTTGGTGAAAAACTGTTTTTT. It is translated as CASSRKRFGEKLFF. Complete variable domain (other parts from reference TRBV7-6 and TRBJ1-4): GAGVSQSPRYKVTKRGQDVALRCDPISGHVSLYWYRQALGQGPEFLTYFNYEAQQDKSGLPNDRFSAERPEGSISTLTIQRTEQRDSAMYRCASSRKRFGEKLFFGSGTQLSVL.

A few counts support this clonotype. The V gene is TRBV9, the J gene TRBJ1-3; TRBD1 aligns across 10 bases. Germline loops: CDR1 SGDLS, CDR2 YYNGEE. The CDR3 spans 14 residues. Trimming cost V 3 bases and J 7 bases; bases outside gene matches: 4. CDR3 DNA sequence: TGTGCCAGCAGCGGACAGGGGGCTAGTAACACCATATATTTT. Translation gives CASSGQGASNTIYF.

The CDR3 region is CSAGSTGGGQPQHF. The DNA for the CDR3 is TGCAGTGCTGGATCGACAGGTGGGGGTCAGCCCCAGCATTTT. The rearrangement joins TRBV20-1 to TRBJ1-5; possibly TRBD1 for D (6 bases). CDR1 and CDR2 from the germline V gene are DFQATT and SNEGSKA (reference sequence). V lost 5 bases and J 6 bases, leaving 17 bases between the germline ends. The CDR3 has 14 residues.

This clonotype was seen at least ten times. The chain recombines TRBV30 with TRBJ1-5, with 8 bases matching TRBD1. CDR3 length: 13 residues. J gave up 6 bases and V 5 bases, and 6 bases lay outside the gene matches. CDR1 GTSNPN and CDR2 SVGIG come from the germline V gene (reference sequence). The CDR3 DNA sequence: TGTGCCTGGGACAGGGGATTCGGTCAGCCCCAGCATTTT. This translates into CAWDRGFGQPQHF. Supplemented by reference TRBV30 and TRBJ1-5, the full variable domain reads SQTIHQWPATLVQPVGSPLSLECTVEGTSNPNLYWYRQAAGRGLQLLFYSVGIGQISSEVPQNLSASRPQDRQFILSSKKLLLSDSGFYLCAWDRGFGQPQHFGDGTRLSIL.

The table lists this clonotype with many counts. The chain carries TRBV18 and TRBJ2-1, with TRBD1 matching 10 bases. Germline CDR1 reads KGHSH; CDR2 reads LQKENI. V shed 1 base, J shed 2 bases, and the junction held 2 bases outside the gene matches. The CDR3 is 16 amino acids. The CDR3 DNA sequence: TGTGCCAGCTCACCACTCGGGACAGGGGCCTACAATGAGCAGTTCTTC. Translating gives CASSPLGTGAYNEQFF.

This clonotype occurred many times. The genes are TRBV20-1 and TRBJ2-1; possible D gene TRBD2, 6 bases. The CDR3 extends over 11 amino acids. Germline V lookup: CDR1 DFQATT, CDR2 SNEGSKA (reference sequence). The V gene lost 5 bases and the J gene lost 11 bases, with 13 bases spanning the gap. Here the CDR3 reads CSASDYPKQFF. The DNA for the CDR3 is TGCAGTGCTTCGGACTATCCTAAGCAGTTCTTC.